Listed below are T cell receptor beta chains from one sample, sequenced in a study of beta chain features in type 1 diabetes. Profiled with immunoSEQ multiplex PCR; TCRdb holds only in-frame clones, not every one. The data show approximately 44,000 clones, roughly 70% seen once. The sample comprised Tregs from blood. Source of these receptors: a young woman with type 1 diabetes. The conserved cysteine and the conserved F or W are not part of the CDR3 here. The order of the fields is V gene, CDR3 length, CDR3 protein.

>TRBV9|12
ASSVNGLESPLH
>TRBV6-5|12
ASSYGQGIDGYT
>TRBV7-2|12
ASSLQGQGSEAF
>TRBV7-2|13
ASSSEQGQDQPQH
>TRBV4-2|14
ASSQETSGRANEQF
>TRBV28|12
ASSRGQAIGKLF
>TRBV27|13
ASSLGPLLHTEAF
>TRBV5-1|11
ASSRTGDQPQH
>TRBV5-1|16
ASSFRLAGGLNTGELF
>TRBV19|15
ASSNGASGLVYNEQF
>TRBV5-1|15
ASSLGGVMRSYNEQF
>TRBV28|11
ATDGGTSYEQY
>TRBV29-1|11
SVGRPSSYEQY
>TRBV7-2|13
ASSRRGKANYGYT
>TRBV6-5|11
ASSDAGALEQY
>TRBV5-1|13
ASSLRQGGNSPLH
>TRBV7-9|13
ASSLAGQLSYEQY
>TRBV5-6|9
ASSWGPGYT
>TRBV11-2|13
ASSLLGGAGDTQY
>TRBV5-4|12
ASSLLAAGSEQY
>TRBV27|11
ASSFAGNTEAF
>TRBV6-9|10
ASSYAADTQY
>TRBV7-2|13
ASSTGTGVAYEQY
>TRBV4-3|13
ASSAWTGTGNTIY
>TRBV10-3|11
AIKGSEGETQY
>TRBV18|16
ASSPNPLTGGAGTEAF
>TRBV30|10
AWRTSLTELF
>TRBV5-1|10
ASSLNREKLF
>TRBV19|13
ASSLSSGGGYEQY
>TRBV5-1|12
ASSPGTGYTEAF
>TRBV4-1|14
ASSQDQTGTQETQY
>TRBV15|13
ATSREFQGGQPQH
>TRBV6-5|13
ASSYGRVNSYEQY
>TRBV5-1|10
ASRSTSYEQY
>TRBV4-3|12
ASSLHRGGSPLH
>TRBV10-3|9
ATDREGGYT
>TRBV5-4|16
ASSLGWGTGLAKNIQY
>TRBV4-3|13
ASSQGDTFTGELF
>TRBV19|13
ASSTMDSYRYEQY
>TRBV4-1|15
ASSQGIAGGHSYEQY
>TRBV18|13
ASSLTSGRAYEQY